This entry lists 5 T cell receptor beta chains sequenced from one sample in a study of CD8+ T cells in alopecia areata. Extracted RNA was reverse transcribed into cDNA, the sequencing template. TCRdb's copy holds only in-frame clones and misses some; the assay was immunoSEQ multiplex PCR. The sample includes a few hundred thousand clones, roughly 63% of them seen just once. This sample's treatment: oral pan-JAK inhibitor, 5-10 mg twice daily. The input for sequencing was CD4+ T cells sorted from blood, taken around week 54, from a patient treated with tofacitinib. Receptor source: a human donor with alopecia areata.

Points on this clone: Other DNA sequences in this sample translate to the same CDR3. J is TRBJ1-2 and V is TRBV9; D is unclear. Trimming shortened V by 0 bases and J by 3 bases, and 9 bases separated the two germline ends. The CDR3 sequence is 14 residues long. The germline CDR1 and CDR2 sequences are SGDLS and YYNGEE. CDR3 DNA sequence: TGTGCCAGCAGCGTAGATGCGGGAGACTATGGCTACACCTTC. This gives the protein CASSVDAGDYGYTF. Filled out from reference TRBV9 and TRBJ1-2, the complete variable domain reads DSGVTQTPKHLITATGQRVTLRCSPRSGDLSVYWYQQSLDQGLQFLIQYYNGEERAKGNILERFSAQQFPDLHSELNLSSLELGDSALYFCASSVDAGDYGYTFGSGTRLTVV.

The V call is TRBV5-1, the J call TRBJ2-3, with a weak D call TRBD2 (6 bases). Germline V gives CDR1 SGHRS, CDR2 YFSETQ. Deletions cut 0 bases from V and 2 bases from J, with 10 bases between. The CDR3 spans 15 residues. The chain's CDR3 is CASSLAGDHTDTQYF. CDR3 sequence (DNA): TGCGCCAGCAGCTTGGCGGGGGACCACACAGATACGCAGTATTTT.

The chain employs TRBV7-9 and TRBJ2-2; 8 nucleotides match TRBD1. The germline V gene encodes CDR1 SEHNR and CDR2 FQNEAQ (reference sequence). The CDR3 is 14 residues long. Unmatched junction bases numbered 8, after V lost 6 bases and J lost 8 bases. CDR3: CASSPDRALGELFF. The CDR3 nucleotides read TGTGCCAGCAGTCCGGACAGGGCGTTGGGGGAGCTGTTTTTT.

The chain combines TRBV5-6 with TRBJ1-1; D gene unclear. This CDR3 contains 14 residues. Germline V gene data show CDR1 as SGHDT and CDR2 as YYEEEE. V was cut by 1 base and J by 3 bases, with 10 bases left in between. The CDR3 nucleotides are TGTGCCAGCAGCTTGTTTTCGGGATACACTGAAGCTTTCTTT. It encodes CASSLFSGYTEAFF.

V gene TRBV7-8 combines with J gene TRBJ2-3; a possible D gene is TRBD2 (7 bases). The V gene lost 4 bases and the J gene lost 6 bases, with 17 bases spanning the gap. Germline CDR1 is SGHVS and CDR2 is FQNEAQ. The CDR3 covers 15 residues. In DNA form, the CDR3 reads TGTGCCAGCAGCTCCCTCGGGGGGCGTTCGGATACGCAGTATTTT. This gives the protein CASSSLGGRSDTQYF.